This T cell receptor (beta chain) was retrieved from a study of CD8 T cells in Susac syndrome. A quantity of about 0.45 to 1 ug RNA underwent reverse transcription using random hexamers. Across 54 Vbeta and 13 Jbeta, TCR beta CDR3 was amplified with immunoSEQ multiplex PCR. TCRdb recomputed calls from the immunoSEQ multiplex PCR reads with MiXCR, one row per CDR3 protein. Counted here are approximately 160,000 distinct CDR3 sequences, just under 95% occurring once; the ten biggest clones make up more than 0.13%. The CDR3 has 13 residues. Germline V lookup: CDR1 MNHEY, CDR2 SVGAGI. V was cut by 6 bases and J by 4 bases, with 12 bases left in between. This clonotype was seen a single time.

V gene TRBV6-5 combines with J gene TRBJ2-5, with D perhaps being TRBD1 or TRBD2 (6 bases each). Sample: CD4+ T cells from PBMCs. This TCR derives from a human donor in good health. The chain's CDR3 is CASRSGAPETQYF. The CDR3 region has the DNA TGTGCCAGCAGATCGGGGGCCCCAGAGACCCAGTACTTC.